The 15 T cell receptor beta chains reported below all come from one sample, sequenced in a study of T cell clonotyping in hematopoietic cell transplantation. Regarding time point: recipient sample about 28 days before transplant, after cytoreduction. Only in-frame clones appear in the TCRdb table, and some are missing; sequencing was by immunoSEQ multiplex PCR. Of roughly 50,000 clones in the sample, around 86% were seen once. Specimen: peripheral blood mononuclear cells, collected before stem cell transplant. Receptors originate from a man aged 55 to 69 with biphenotypic leukemia. Some clones in this sample may be carry-over from other donors' samples.

This chain joins TRBV4-3 and TRBJ1-4; 8 nucleotides line up with TRBD1. CDR3 size: 16 residues. V lost 0 bases, J lost 10 bases, and 10 bases stayed unmatched. Germline V lookup: CDR1 LGHNA, CDR2 YSLEER. In DNA, the CDR3 is TGCGCCAGCAGCCAAGAGATCCGGGACAGGAAGGGAAAACTGTTTTTT. Its protein is CASSQEIRDRKGKLFF.

V and J are TRBV5-6 and TRBJ1-6; maybe TRBD1 (5 bases). The CDR3 loop spans 14 amino acids. Germline CDR1 SGHDT, CDR2 YYEEEE. Trimming took 7 bases from V and 8 from J, leaving 16 bases between them. The CDR3 DNA reads TGTGCCAGCGCGGAGCGGGGGATGGATTCACCCCTCCACTTT. Amino acid sequence: CASAERGMDSPLHF.

The chain couples TRBV14 to TRBJ2-7; D is undetermined. Germline V CDR1 and CDR2: SGHDN, FVKESK. The length of the CDR3 is 11 residues. Trimming stripped 1 base from V and 6 bases from J, with 4 bases between. This chain's CDR3 is CASSQGTEQYF. CDR3 in DNA: TGTGCCAGCAGCCAAGGAACCGAGCAGTACTTC.

This clone was picked up one time. This rearrangement joins TRBV28 to TRBJ1-3; D is uncertain. Trimming took 2 bases from V and 4 from J, leaving 9 bases between them. Germline V gene data show CDR1 as MDHEN and CDR2 as SYDVKM. There are 14 residues in the CDR3. The chain's CDR3 is CASSLEGKGNTIYF. CDR3 in DNA: TGTGCCAGCAGTTTAGAGGGAAAAGGAAACACCATATATTTT.

As for this clone: The junction departs from the called germline gene at one end, perhaps through a read error. The genes are TRBV28 and TRBJ2-5, with 12 positions matching TRBD2. CDR1 is MDHEN, CDR2 SYDVKM, per germline. This CDR3 has 16 amino acids. DNA for the CDR3: TGTGCCAGCAGTCCAGGACTAGCGGGATACCATGAGACCCAGTACTTC. Translating it yields CASSPGLAGYHETQYF.

This chain uses TRBV10-1 with TRBJ2-1; 7 positions match TRBD2. After removal of 3 bases from V and 16 bases from J, the junction contained 9 bases not matched to a gene. CDR1 WNHNN and CDR2 SYGVQD come from the germline V gene (reference sequence). The CDR3 contains 12 residues. The CDR3 bases are TGCGCCAGCAGTGACCCTGAGCGGGAACAATTCTTC. Amino acids: CASSDPEREQFF.

The rearrangement uses TRBV5-1 and TRBJ2-2; TRBD1 might be the D (6 bases). Germline V gene data show CDR1 as SGHRS and CDR2 as YFSETQ. The CDR3 sequence is 17 residues long. Trimming stripped 1 base from V and 4 bases from J, with 17 bases between. CDR3 nucleotide sequence: TGCGCCAGCAGCTTGATCGGACCAGGGGCGTTCACCGGGGAGCTGTTTTTT. The encoded protein is CASSLIGPGAFTGELFF.

The rearrangement joins TRBV5-1 to TRBJ1-2; weak D call: TRBD1 (6 bases). This CDR3 is 15 amino acids long. CDR1 is SGHRS, CDR2 YFSETQ, per germline. V was clipped by 2 bases and J by 4 bases, with 15 bases between them. In DNA form, the CDR3 reads TGCGCCAGCAGCTTACAGACAGGTGGCGGCTATGGCTACACCTTC. Its protein is CASSLQTGGGYGYTF.

The gene calls are TRBV28 and TRBJ2-2, with a weak D call TRBD2 (5 bases). The CDR3 spans 16 residues. Trimming stripped 4 bases from V and 1 base from J, with 13 bases between. CDR1 and CDR2 from the germline V gene are MDHEN and SYDVKM. The CDR3 region has the DNA TGTGCCAGCAGTTCCCCCTCCGGGAAGAACACCGGGGAGCTGTTTTTT. This translates into CASSSPSGKNTGELFF. Full variable domain (remainder filled in from reference TRBV28 and TRBJ2-2): DVKVTQSSRYLVKRTGEKVFLECVQDMDHENMFWYRQDPGLGLRLIYFSYDVKMKEKGDIPEGYSVSREKKERFSLILESASTNQTSMYLCASSSPSGKNTGELFFGEGSRLTVL.

V gene TRBV11-3 combines with J gene TRBJ2-1, with 7 bases matching TRBD2. Losses at the gene ends were 2 bases for V and 12 bases for J; bases not matched to a gene: 7. Germline CDR1 SGHNT, CDR2 YENEEA. The CDR3 sequence is 13 residues long. The CDR3 here is CASSLMAGVLQFF. The DNA of the CDR3 is TGTGCCAGCAGCTTAATGGCGGGAGTATTGCAGTTCTTC. Based on the CDR3 plus reference TRBV11-3 and TRBJ2-1, the full variable domain is EAGVVQSPRYKIIEKKQPVAFWCNPISGHNTLYWYLQNLGQGPELLIRYENEEAVDDSQLPKDRFSAERLKGVDSTLKIQPAELGDSAVYLCASSLMAGVLQFFGPGTRLTVL.

This chain connects TRBV25-1 to TRBJ1-4, with 7 bases identical to TRBD1. CDR1 is MGHDK, CDR2 SYGVNS, per germline. The CDR3 has 13 amino acids. The V gene end was trimmed by 7 bases and the J gene end by 7 bases; junction bases not matched to a gene: 6. This chain's CDR3 is CASTRTGSEKLFF. CDR3 DNA sequence: TGTGCCAGCACAAGGACAGGATCTGAAAAACTGTTTTTT.

This sequence joins TRBV2 and TRBJ2-2; D is unclear. CDR1 SNHLY and CDR2 FYNNEI come from the germline V gene. With 3 bases removed from V and 5 bases from J, the gap between germline ends came to 7 bases. The CDR3 contains 13 residues. As DNA, the CDR3 is TGTGCCAGCAGTGAGTGGCTAACCGGGGAGCTGTTTTTT. As protein: CASSEWLTGELFF.

The DNA for the CDR3 is TGTGCCAGCAGATCAAGTCTGAATAATGAAAAACTGTTTTTT. Its translation: CASRSSLNNEKLFF. The chain uses TRBV6-5 and TRBJ1-4, with D uncertain. Germline V gene lookup returns CDR1 MNHEY and CDR2 SVGAGI. The germline V and J ends were trimmed by 6 bases and 4 bases, with 12 bases remaining between them. The CDR3 is 14 amino acids.

The rearrangement links TRBV5-6 to TRBJ2-7; no firm D call. This CDR3 has 12 amino acids. V shed 2 bases and J shed 0 bases, with 3 bases lying between them. CDR1 SGHDT and CDR2 YYEEEE come from the germline V gene. CDR3 region: CASSFLSYEQYF. CDR3 DNA: TGTGCCAGCAGCTTTCTCTCCTACGAGCAGTACTTC.

The V gene is TRBV5-6, the J gene TRBJ1-1; TRBD1 is a possible D gene (6 bases). The V gene lost 0 bases and the J gene lost 0 bases, with 9 bases spanning the gap. The CDR3 contains 15 residues. CDR1 and CDR2 (germline): SGHDT, YYEEEE. In nucleotides, the CDR3 is TGTGCCAGCAGCTTGGAAGGGGGGGTGAACACTGAAGCTTTCTTT. Residues: CASSLEGGVNTEAFF.